Below are 20 T cell receptor beta chains sequenced from a single sample in a study of blood T cell repertoires in COVID-19. TCRdb's table, derived via immunoSEQ multiplex PCR, lists solely in-frame clones and lacks some. This table holds over 600,000 clones, about 90% found once. Specimen: peripheral blood. These receptors were collected from a woman aged 18 to 35 with acute or convalescent COVID-19.

The CDR3, as DNA: TGTGCCAGCAGCAACACCGACCTAGCGGGGATGTTCTACGAGCAGTACTTC. Protein product: CASSNTDLAGMFYEQYF. The chain uses TRBV5-5 and TRBJ2-7; 9 nucleotides agree with TRBD2. This CDR3 spans 17 amino acids. V lost 4 bases and J lost 3; bases outside the gene matches: 14. Germline V gene data show CDR1 as SGHKS and CDR2 as YYEKEE (reference sequence).

The chain has TRBV20-1 and TRBJ1-2; 9 bases are shared with TRBD1. Germline assignment: CDR1 DFQATT and CDR2 SNEGSKA (reference sequence). V was pared by 7 bases and J by 11 bases, with 8 bases of the junction left unmatched. This CDR3 is built from 11 residues. The chain's CDR3 is CSVGTGPPYTF. The CDR3 DNA is TGCAGTGTCGGGACAGGGCCGCCGTACACCTTC.

Comment on this clone: No DNA is shown, since the ends of the CDR3 on it are uncertain; the CDR3 is the one TCRdb lists. The genes are TRBV29-1 and TRBJ1-2. Germline CDR1 reads SQVTM; CDR2 reads ANQGSEA. The CDR3 length equals 11 residues, ends included. CDR3 region: CSVEEFGTGTF.

This chain connects TRBV7-4 to TRBJ1-4, with D maybe TRBD1 (5 bases). This CDR3 spans 13 amino acids. Trimming removed 0 bases from V and 11 bases from J, with 10 bases in between. Looked up from germline, CDR1 is SGHVT and CDR2 is SQSDAQ. In nucleotides, the CDR3 is TGTGCCAGCAGCTTAGCGGGGGGTCGGAAACTGTTTTTT. This codes for CASSLAGGRKLFF. The full variable domain, completed using reference TRBV7-4 and TRBJ1-4, is GAGVSQSPRYKVAKRGRDVALRCDSISGHVTLYWYRQTLGQGSEVLTYSQSDAQRDKSGRPSGRFSAERPERSVSTLKIQRTEQGDSAVYLCASSLAGGRKLFFGSGTQLSVL.

The chain is built from TRBV18 and TRBJ1-1; D call uncertain. CDR3 length equals 16 residues. CDR1 and CDR2 from the germline V gene are KGHSH and LQKENI. Deletions cut 5 bases from V and 7 bases from J, with 23 bases between. The CDR3 protein is CASSLNRGGGRVEAFF. The CDR3 nucleotides read TGTGCCAGCTCATTAAATCGGGGAGGCGGACGGGTTGAAGCTTTCTTT.

This clone was seen more than once but under ten times. The CDR3 nucleotides are TGTGCCAGCAGCTTGCTTAGGACTCCCAATGGCTACACCTTC. Protein product: CASSLLRTPNGYTF. V usage is TRBV7-2 and J usage is TRBJ1-2; D unresolved. Germline V gene lookup returns CDR1 SGHTA and CDR2 FQGNSA. Trimming stripped 3 bases from V and 6 bases from J, with 14 bases between. This CDR3 contains 14 residues.

The rearrangement joins TRBV7-9 to TRBJ2-7; D gene uncertain. The germline V gene encodes CDR1 SEHNR and CDR2 FQNEAQ (reference sequence). V was cut by 5 bases and J by 0 bases, with 8 bases left in between. The CDR3 is 13 amino acids. Written as DNA, the CDR3 is TGTGCCAGCAGCCCCAAGAGCTCCTACGAGCAGTACTTC. Its protein product is CASSPKSSYEQYF.

The V gene is TRBV11-3, the J gene TRBJ2-1; D unclear. Trimming took off 1 base at V and 6 bases at J, with 10 bases between the two ends. CDR3 length equals 14 residues. CDR1 SGHNT and CDR2 YENEEA come from the germline V gene. The CDR3 loop is CASSLGRGGNEQFF. As DNA, the CDR3 is TGTGCCAGCAGCTTAGGGAGAGGTGGCAATGAGCAGTTCTTC.

The J gene is TRBJ1-2, the V gene TRBV25-1; a weak D match, TRBD1 (5 bases). Trimming shortened V by 2 bases and J by 4 bases, and 14 bases separated the two germline ends. This CDR3 region has 15 residues. CDR1 and CDR2 (germline): MGHDK, SYGVNS. CDR3 in DNA: TGTGCCAGCAGTGAAATGGGGCGGTTACCCTATGGCTACACCTTC. Translated: CASSEMGRLPYGYTF.

The gene calls are TRBV18 and TRBJ1-2; 8 bases align to TRBD1. The CDR3 contains 14 residues. Germline CDR1 KGHSH, CDR2 LQKENI. The J segment lost 6 bases and the V segment lost 1 base, leaving 4 bases of the junction unmatched. CDR3 nucleotide sequence: TGTGCCAGCTCACCACGACAGGGGCAGGATGGCTACACCTTC. It codes for CASSPRQGQDGYTF.

The chain recombines TRBV9 with TRBJ1-4; 8 bases are shared with TRBD1. CDR1 and CDR2 from the germline V gene are SGDLS and YYNGEE. This CDR3 has 16 residues. Trimming at V came to 4 bases and at J to 0 bases, leaving 5 bases not matched to a gene. The CDR3 DNA sequence: TGTGCCAGCAGCCCGCAGGGGGCCCCAACTAATGAAAAACTGTTTTTT. Residues: CASSPQGAPTNEKLFF.

This rearrangement joins TRBV7-9 to TRBJ2-2, with 9 bases aligning to TRBD2. In germline, CDR1 is SEHNR, CDR2 FQNEAQ (reference sequence). CDR3 length equals 15 residues. V lost 2 bases, J lost 6 bases, and 4 bases stayed unmatched. The CDR3 protein is CASSLSGLASGELFF. As DNA, the CDR3 is TGTGCCAGCAGCTTATCGGGACTAGCTTCCGGGGAGCTGTTTTTT.

The count of this clone is one. The chain has TRBV5-4 and TRBJ2-3, with a possible D match to TRBD2 (7 bases). V lost 4 bases and J lost 5, with 23 bases in between. There are 17 residues in the CDR3. Per germline, CDR1 SGHNT and CDR2 YYREEE (reference sequence). This CDR3 reads CASSGGLGGGSRDTQYF. The CDR3 DNA sequence: TGTGCCAGCAGCGGGGGCTTGGGCGGGGGTTCCAGAGATACGCAGTATTTT.

This clone showed up just a few times. The V call is TRBV7-6, the J call TRBJ2-2; 9 positions agree with TRBD1. Germline loops: CDR1 SGHVS, CDR2 FNYEAQ. The CDR3 length is 16 residues. V lost 1 base and J lost 6; bases outside the gene matches: 6. CDR3 DNA: TGTGCCAGCAGCTTAGGGCGGACAGGGGTCTCCGGGGAGCTGTTTTTT. It specifies CASSLGRTGVSGELFF.

The rearrangement links TRBV6-5 to TRBJ2-2; 9 nucleotides match TRBD2. Per the germline V gene, CDR1 is MNHEY and CDR2 is SVGAGI. The trim removed 7 bases at V and 5 bases at J, leaving 5 bases unmatched. The CDR3 length is 14 residues. The CDR3 region is CASNLAGSTGELFF. The CDR3 region has the DNA TGTGCCAGCAACCTAGCGGGGTCAACCGGGGAGCTGTTTTTT.

The chain has TRBV6-1 and TRBJ2-3, with a possible D match to TRBD1 (6 bases). With 2 bases removed from V and 4 bases from J, the gap between germline ends came to 13 bases. Germline V CDR1 and CDR2: MNHNS, SASEGT. CDR3 size: 15 residues. The CDR3 is CASSESPNRADTQYF. The CDR3 nucleotides read TGTGCCAGCAGTGAATCTCCCAACAGGGCAGATACGCAGTATTTT.

This clone was detected only a few times. The genes are TRBV6-2 or TRBV6-3 and TRBJ1-1; no definite D call. The CDR3 runs to 13 residues. Germline loops: CDR1 MNHEY, CDR2 SVGEGT. Between the trimmed V and J ends, which lost 2 bases and 1 base, there was a span of 5 bases. CDR3 in DNA: TGTGCCAGCAGTTACGGCGGGAACACTGAAGCTTTCTTT. Its protein is CASSYGGNTEAFF.

V and J are TRBV9 and TRBJ1-6; D is possibly TRBD1 (5 bases). From germline, CDR1 is SGDLS and CDR2 YYNGEE. This CDR3 comprises 14 residues. V lost 3 bases and J 5 bases, leaving 9 bases between the germline ends. The CDR3, as DNA: TGTGCCAGCAGCGGGACACTAAATAATTCACCCCTCCACTTT. Amino acid sequence: CASSGTLNNSPLHF.

Only a few counts were recorded for this clone. This chain joins TRBV5-6 and TRBJ1-2, with 12 nucleotides matching TRBD1. Germline CDR1 and CDR2: SGHDT and YYEEEE. With V trimmed by 0 bases and J by 8 bases, 14 bases remained unmatched. The CDR3 spans 18 residues. This CDR3 reads CASSLVLFPGQGASGYTF. Written as DNA, the CDR3 is TGTGCCAGCAGCTTGGTACTTTTTCCGGGACAGGGGGCGAGCGGCTACACCTTC.

As DNA, the CDR3 is TGTGCCAGCAGCTATGGGCAGGCAGCCAGCTCACCCCTCCACTTT. Amino acids: CASSYGQAASSPLHF. The rearrangement uses TRBV7-2 and TRBJ1-6; D unclear. With 4 bases removed from V and 10 bases from J, the gap between germline ends came to 17 bases. Germline V lookup: CDR1 SGHTA, CDR2 FQGNSA. The CDR3 runs to 15 residues.